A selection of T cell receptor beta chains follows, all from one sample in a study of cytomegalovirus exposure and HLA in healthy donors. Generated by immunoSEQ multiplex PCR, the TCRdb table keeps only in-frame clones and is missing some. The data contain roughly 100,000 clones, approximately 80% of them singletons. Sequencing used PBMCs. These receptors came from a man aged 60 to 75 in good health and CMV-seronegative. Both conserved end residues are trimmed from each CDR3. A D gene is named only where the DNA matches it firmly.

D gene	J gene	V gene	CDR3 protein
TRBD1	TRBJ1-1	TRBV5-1	ASSTTGKAEAF
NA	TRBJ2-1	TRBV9	ASSVDPVSYNEQF
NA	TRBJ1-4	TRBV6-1	ASSGPSRAGEKLF
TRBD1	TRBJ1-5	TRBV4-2	ASSQTRGNQPQH
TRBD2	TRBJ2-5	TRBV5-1	ASSLARGQETQY
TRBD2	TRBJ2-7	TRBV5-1	ASSSQGLVNTEQY
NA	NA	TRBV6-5	ASSYLYTGYEQY
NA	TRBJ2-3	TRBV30	AWSVQSGNTDTQY
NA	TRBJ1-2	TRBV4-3	ASSQDGRGDGYT
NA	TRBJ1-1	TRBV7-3	ASSSRMNTEAF
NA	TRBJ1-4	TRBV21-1	ASSIGRVGEKLF
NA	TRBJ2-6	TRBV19	ASSMRWGGSGANVLT
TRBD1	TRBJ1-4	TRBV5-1	AHRDRGGKLF
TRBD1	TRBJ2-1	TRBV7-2	ASSSGTGSHEQF
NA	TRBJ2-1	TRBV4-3	ASSQGHREGNEQF
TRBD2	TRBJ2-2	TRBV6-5	ASSPGLAGELF
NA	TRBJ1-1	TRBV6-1	ASSERRGGDAF
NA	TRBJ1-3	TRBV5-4	ASSLGGGGGNTIY
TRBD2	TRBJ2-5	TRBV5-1	ASSFERGIRQETQY
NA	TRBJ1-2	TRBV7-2	ASSLVTGGYT
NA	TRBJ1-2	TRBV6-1	ASSENPWRGGYGYT
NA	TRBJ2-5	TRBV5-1	ASSYITDQETQY
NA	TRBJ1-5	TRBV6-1	ASRPYREGNQPQH
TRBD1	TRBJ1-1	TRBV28	ASSLSGRGRVGAEAF
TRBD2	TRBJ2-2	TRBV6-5	ASSYRTSGWGELF
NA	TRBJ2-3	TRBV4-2	ASSQVGPDTQY
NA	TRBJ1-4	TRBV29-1	SVEDSLGSGEKLF
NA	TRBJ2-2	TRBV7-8	ASSQHRVFFANTGELF
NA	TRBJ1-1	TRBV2	ASSDTDTEAF
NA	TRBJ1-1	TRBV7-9	ASSLTGHAVTEAF
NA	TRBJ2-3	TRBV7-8	ASVTRTGTDTQY
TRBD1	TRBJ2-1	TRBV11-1	ASGPGQKPNEQF
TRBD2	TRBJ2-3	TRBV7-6	ASSLVTPGGDTQY
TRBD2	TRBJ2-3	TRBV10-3	AISERGADTQY
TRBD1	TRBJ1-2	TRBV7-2	ASSSAWTGVDDGYT
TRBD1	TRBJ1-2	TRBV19	ASSGGFQGAVGYT
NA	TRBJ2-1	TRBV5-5	ASSWTGDNEQF
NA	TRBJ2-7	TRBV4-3	ASSQDNGGQY
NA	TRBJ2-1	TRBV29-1	SFRPAGVQF
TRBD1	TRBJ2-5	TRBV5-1	ASSPQTGEETQY
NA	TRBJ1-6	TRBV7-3	ASSHGSSSGHLKSSYNSPLH
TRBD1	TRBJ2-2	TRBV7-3	ASSLPGTGDSGELF
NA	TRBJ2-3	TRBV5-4	ASSFKQSTDTQY
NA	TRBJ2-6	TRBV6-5	ASSPIASGANVLT
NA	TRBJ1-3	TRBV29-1	SVGDPRDYSGNTIY
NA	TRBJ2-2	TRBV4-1	ASSQVRQALSGGELF
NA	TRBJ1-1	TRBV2	ASIKDGQGQGAF
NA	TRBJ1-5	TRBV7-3	ASSNSSNQPQH
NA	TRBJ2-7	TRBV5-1	ASSLGPGTRGEQY
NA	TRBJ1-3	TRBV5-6	ASSLISAGNTIY
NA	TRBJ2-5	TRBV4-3	ASSHGSRGLAQETQY